This record concerns one T cell receptor (beta chain) sequence. Antigen specificity is unknown. A read error may produce the germline difference seen at one junction end. This record comes from a study of cytomegalovirus exposure and HLA in healthy donors. Study-wide results and caveats: Overall, approximately 180 TCR beta chains were annotated as cytomegalovirus-associated. Another analysis was done later, and it associated approximately 18,000 TCR beta sequences with HLA alleles at 0.05 false discovery rate.

Use of 60 Vbeta and 13 Jbeta primers characterized the PCR. Produced via immunoSEQ multiplex PCR; TCRdb's table is partial and in-frame only. The table shows approximately 160,000 clones, with just under 80% occurring only once. The CDR3 contains 16 residues. CDR1 is MGHRA, CDR2 YSYEKL, per germline. The rearrangement uses TRBV4-1 and TRBJ2-6, with a tentative D call TRBD1 (5 bases). This TCR was sampled from a woman aged 40 to 50 in good health and CMV-seropositive. Source material: PBMCs. CDR3 DNA sequence: TGCGCCAGCAGCCAAGAGCCACACTCTGGGGCCAACGGCCTGACTTTC. Translation gives CASSQEPHSGANGLTF.